The 8 T cell receptor beta chains below all came from one sample that was sequenced in a study of shared clonotypes between healthy human individuals. Libraries were prepared by immunoSEQ multiplex PCR; TCRdb keeps only in-frame clonotypes and omits some of them. The data show some 1,400,000 clones, approximately 97% seen once. Source material: naive CD4+ T cells sorted from blood. Subset indicated: CD45RA+ positively selected. These receptors were taken from a man aged 25-40 years in good health.

The table lists this clone with a count of one. The chain has TRBV5-4 and TRBJ2-5; 11 bases are shared with TRBD2. The V gene end was trimmed by 5 bases and the J gene end by 5 bases; junction bases not matched to a gene: 14. The germline V gene has CDR1 SGHNT and CDR2 YYREEE (reference sequence). The CDR3 length is 17 residues. The CDR3 loop is CASRPALSGRDEETQYF. The CDR3 DNA reads as TGTGCCAGCAGACCCGCCCTTAGCGGGAGGGATGAGGAGACCCAGTACTTC.

This chain uses TRBV5-6 with TRBJ2-7, with TRBD2 matching over 13 bases. V gave up 4 bases and J gave up 6 bases; unmatched junction bases: 7. The CDR3 has 15 residues. The germline gives CDR1 SGHDT, CDR2 YYEEEE. This CDR3 is CASSLGTSGKLEQYF. The CDR3 nucleotides are TGTGCCAGCAGCCTCGGGACTAGCGGGAAACTCGAGCAGTACTTC.

Comments on this clone: A much larger clone differs from this one at a single base, so this may be a read error. Different DNA sequences within this sample yield the same CDR3. The V call is TRBV11-3, the J call TRBJ2-7; 7 bases agree with TRBD1. The CDR3 consists of 15 residues. With V trimmed by 0 bases and J by 0 bases, 2 bases remained unmatched. Germline V gene data show CDR1 as SGHNT and CDR2 as YENEEA. The CDR3 DNA follows: TGTGCCAGCAGCTTAGAAGGGGACAGCTCCTACGAGCAGTACTTC. Amino acid sequence: CASSLEGDSSYEQYF.

This clone was observed once. This sequence joins TRBV2 and TRBJ2-1, with a weak D call TRBD2 (5 bases). V lost 6 bases, J lost 4 bases, and 13 bases lay in between. CDR3 length: 14 amino acids. Germline-derived CDR1 and CDR2 are SNHLY and FYNNEI. As DNA, the CDR3 is TGTGCCAGCAGCAAGACTCGGGGTTACAATGAGCAGTTCTTC. Its translation is CASSKTRGYNEQFF.

The chain uses TRBV6-5 and TRBJ2-3; 11 bases agree with TRBD2. Per germline, CDR1 MNHEY and CDR2 SVGAGI. CDR3 length equals 15 residues. Trimming removed 3 bases from V and 4 bases from J; junction bases left unmatched: 3. The CDR3 spells CASSYSGRASDTQYF. CDR3 DNA sequence: TGTGCCAGCAGTTATAGCGGGAGGGCTTCAGATACGCAGTATTTT.

Remarks on this clone: Other DNA sequences from this sample encode an identical CDR3 as well. V usage is TRBV7-9 and J usage is TRBJ2-3, with no clear D. Trimming left V 6 bases short and J 2 bases short, with 6 bases between. The CDR3 contains 12 residues. Germline assignment: CDR1 SEHNR and CDR2 FQNEAQ (reference sequence). CDR3 region: CASSPYTDTQYF. The CDR3 nucleotides are TGTGCCAGCAGTCCATACACAGATACGCAGTATTTT.

J is TRBJ1-1 and V is TRBV28; 9 positions agree with TRBD1. With 10 bases clipped from V and 1 base from J, the junction kept 10 bases outside the gene matches. This CDR3 is 15 amino acids long. CDR1 and CDR2 from the germline V gene are MDHEN and SYDVKM. CDR3 DNA sequence: TGTGCCACCCGGGTGGAGGACAGGGGGAACACTGAAGCTTTCTTT. This codes for CATRVEDRGNTEAFF.

The chain carries TRBV15 and TRBJ2-7; possibly TRBD2 for D (6 bases). The CDR3 length is 16 residues. The germline V and J ends were trimmed by 0 bases and 4 bases, with 16 bases remaining between them. Germline V gene sequence: CDR1 LNHNV, CDR2 YYDKDF (reference sequence). The chain's CDR3 is CATSRDLPRGIYEQYF. CDR3 bases: TGTGCCACCAGCAGAGATCTCCCACGCGGGATATACGAGCAGTACTTC.